What follows describes a single TCR beta chain. Deletions cut 8 bases from V and 5 bases from J, with 7 bases between. Germline V CDR1 and CDR2: MDHEN, SYDVKM. The CDR3 consists of 11 residues. The sample is drawn from a study of cytomegalovirus exposure and HLA in healthy donors. Here immunoSEQ multiplex PCR was the method, and the copy in TCRdb shows in-frame clones only, minus some. The sample holds about 360,000 clones, 86% seen once. The specimen sequenced was PBMCs. This rearrangement joins TRBV28 to TRBJ2-1; unclear D gene. This clonotype originated in a young woman in good health and CMV-seronegative. Here the CDR3 reads CASLRDNEQFF. The CDR3 coding sequence is TGTGCCAGCCTCCGGGACAATGAGCAGTTCTTC. Supplemented by reference TRBV28 and TRBJ2-1, the full variable domain reads DVKVTQSSRYLVKRTGEKVFLECVQDMDHENMFWYRQDPGLGLRLIYFSYDVKMKEKGDIPEGYSVSREKKERFSLILESASTNQTSMYLCASLRDNEQFFGPGTRLTVL.